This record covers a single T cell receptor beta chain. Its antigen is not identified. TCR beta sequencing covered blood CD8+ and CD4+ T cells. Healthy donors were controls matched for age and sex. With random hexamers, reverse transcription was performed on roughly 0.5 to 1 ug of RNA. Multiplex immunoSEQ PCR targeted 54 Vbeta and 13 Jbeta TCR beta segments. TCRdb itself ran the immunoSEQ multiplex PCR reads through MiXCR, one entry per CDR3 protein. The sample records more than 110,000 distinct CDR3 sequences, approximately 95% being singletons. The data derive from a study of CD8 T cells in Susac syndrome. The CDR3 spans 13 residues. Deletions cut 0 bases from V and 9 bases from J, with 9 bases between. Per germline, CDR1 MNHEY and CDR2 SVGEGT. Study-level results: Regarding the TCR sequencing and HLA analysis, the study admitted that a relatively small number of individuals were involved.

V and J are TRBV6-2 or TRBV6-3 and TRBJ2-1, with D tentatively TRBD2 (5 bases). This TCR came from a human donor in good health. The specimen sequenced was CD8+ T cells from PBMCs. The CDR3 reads CASSYSGSGEQFF. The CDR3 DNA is TGTGCCAGCAGTTACTCTGGGAGCGGTGAGCAGTTCTTC.